This T cell receptor beta chain was sequenced in a study of cytomegalovirus exposure and HLA in healthy donors. The germline CDR1 and CDR2 sequences are KGHSH and LQKENI. The V gene end was trimmed by 0 bases and the J gene end by 0 bases; junction bases not matched to a gene: 11. The CDR3 runs 19 residues. Profiling relied on immunoSEQ multiplex PCR, and the TCRdb table lists in-frame clones only, not all of them. The repertoire holds 80,000 to 100,000 clones, with roughly nine tenths as singletons. Sequenced input: PBMCs. The J gene is TRBJ2-1, the V gene TRBV18; TRBD2 agrees at 7 bases. This receptor was taken from a young man in good health and CMV-seropositive. As DNA, the CDR3 is TGTGCCAGCTCACCACCGTGGGGCGGGGGTCCCAGCTCCTACAATGAGCAGTTCTTC. This codes for CASSPPWGGGPSSYNEQFF.